This T cell receptor (beta chain) originates from a study of blood T cell repertoires in COVID-19. Study at large: Samples representing acute and convalescent COVID-19 were sourced from the United States, Italy and Spain. The cDNA or gDNA used as material had been derived from T cells, B-cell-depleted T cells, or PBMCs.

Trimming at V came to 5 bases and at J to 2 bases, leaving 11 bases not matched to a gene. Germline V lookup: CDR1 SGHVS, CDR2 FQNEAQ. CDR3 length: 17 amino acids. In the study's own analysis: Nucleated cell number was recorded as an estimate derived from reference gene primer amplification. TCRdb's table, derived via immunoSEQ multiplex PCR, lists solely in-frame clones and lacks some. V and J calls and clone size are those listed in that table; D and trimming were worked out from the DNA. The data show roughly 91,000 clones, with roughly three quarters seen just once and roughly 10% held by the top ten.

This chain joins TRBV7-8 and TRBJ2-1, with 8 bases fitting TRBD2. The clonotype originates from a man aged 65 to 79 with acute or convalescent COVID-19. Sequencing was carried out using peripheral blood. The chain's CDR3 is CASSAQISGATYNEQFF. The CDR3 DNA sequence: TGTGCCAGCAGCGCCCAAATTAGCGGGGCGACCTACAATGAGCAGTTCTTC.